This T cell receptor beta chain appears in the sequencing data of a study of siplizumab effects on memory and regulatory T cells. Broader study findings: Proliferating clones, CD4+ or CD8+, lacked an assignable naive or memory phenotype in roughly 80-96% of cases. In controls, around 25% of mappable alloreactive CD4+ clones were Treg-derived on average, versus around 69% with siplizumab.

Data came from immunoSEQ multiplex PCR; TCRdb stores just in-frame clones and leaves some out. The repertoire holds 100,000 or so clones, with roughly 94% as singletons. Germline-derived CDR1 and CDR2 are SGHRS and YFSETQ. The CDR3 loop spans 15 amino acids. This clone has just one count. Antigen: not known. The junction does not match germline at one end; this may be a read error. The sample comprised Tregs sorted from blood. The receptor was isolated from a human donor in good health. The chain uses TRBV5-1 and TRBJ2-7; 8 bases map to TRBD2. The CDR3 DNA is TGCGCCAGCAGTTTGGGGACTAGTGGTCTCGACGAGCAGTACTTC. This encodes CASSLGTSGLDEQYF.